This T cell receptor (beta chain) was captured in a study of shared clonotypes between healthy human individuals. The CDR3 runs 16 residues. Per the germline V gene, CDR1 is SGHRS and CDR2 is YFSETQ. Sequencing used immunoSEQ multiplex PCR; TCRdb keeps in-frame clones, though not all of them. Of over a million clones listed, 78% were seen once; the top ten hold 0.55% to 0.7%. Notes on this clone: The antigen is unknown.

Study findings and constraints: Clonotype sharing across donors was expected to vary with sequencing depth.

The rearrangement links TRBV5-1 to TRBJ2-5; TRBD1 matches 12 bases. The DNA end lines up better with TRBJ2-7; the J call may be wrong. The receptor was derived from a young man in good health. Some clones in this sample may be carry-over from other donors' samples. The material sequenced was memory CD4+ T cells from PBMCs. Sample subset: CD45RA-negative fraction. CDR3 sequence (DNA): TGCGCCAGCAGCGTGGGACAGGGGGCGTACGGGGACGAGCAGTACTTC. Residues: CASSVGQGAYGDEQYF.